This section outlines one T cell receptor beta chain sequence together with its context. The data originate from a study of molecular identifiers for immune sequencing clone quantification. TCRdb re-analysed the PCR reads in MiXCR, keeping a single row per CDR3 protein. The repertoire holds 6,500 to 9,000 distinct CDR3 sequences, with around 33% as singletons. This CDR3 region has 15 residues. The germline V gene encodes CDR1 LNHNV and CDR2 YYDKDF (reference sequence). The J segment lost 2 bases and the V segment lost 3 bases, leaving 4 bases of the junction unmatched. Sorted cells numbering roughly 18,000 to 1,000,000, with 10%, 30% or 50% RNA, yielded the naive CD8 libraries. Naive CD8 T cell sorting was performed on the CD8+CD4-CCR7+CD45RA+ phenotype.

V is TRBV15 and J is TRBJ1-5; TRBD1 matches 7 bases. The TCR comes from a human donor in good health. Some libraries in this study had Jurkat cell RNA spiked in. Input material: naive CD8+ T cells from blood, with Jurkat cell RNA spiked in. Subset denoted: FACS-sorted CD8+CD4-CCR7+CD45RA+ naive T cells. CDR3 sequence reads: CATSSSGTGNQPQHF. DNA of the CDR3: TGTGCCACCAGCAGCTCCGGGACAGGCAATCAGCCCCAGCATTTT.